This TCR beta chain was found in a study of CD8 T cells in ankylosing spondylitis. General study points: According to the report, clones linked to the disease were significantly enriched in matched synovial fluid samples taken from ankylosing spondylitis patients. Past research had described some motif variants in reactive arthritis synovial fluid and blood. Disease-linked clones bore a CD8+ phenotype and were relatively rare in peripheral blood. A TCR beta motif of eight highly homologous variants appeared characteristic of ankylosing spondylitis blood.

Turning to this clonotype: Its antigen is undetermined.

The TCR beta libraries were generated through quantitative 5'-RACE incorporating molecular barcodes. TCRdb called the 5' RACE reads again in MiXCR, with one record for every CDR3 protein. The profile shows hundreds of thousands of distinct CDR3 sequences, roughly 10% of them singletons. V shed 6 bases and J 7 bases; nucleotides not matched to a gene: 6. The CDR3 length is 13 residues. CDR1 is DFQATT and CDR2 is SNEGSKA in the germline V gene (reference sequence). The rearrangement uses TRBV20-1 and TRBJ2-1; 10 bases agree with TRBD2. Material for sequencing was blood, either unsorted or a sorted T cell fraction (not recorded which). The sequence came from a male donor with ankylosing spondylitis. CDR3 nucleotide sequence: TGCAGTGCCACCGGGACTAGCGTAAATGAGCAGTTCTTC. This encodes CSATGTSVNEQFF.